The 3 T cell receptor beta chains presented below share a single source sample, sequenced in a study of T cell clonality in common variable immunodeficiency. Libraries were prepared by immunoSEQ multiplex PCR; TCRdb keeps only in-frame clonotypes and omits some of them. The sample has tens of thousands of clones, none seen only once; the top ten hold 10%. Source material: peripheral blood mononuclear cells. The receptors were gathered from a person between 18 and 69 years old in good health.

This clone was observed many times. CDR3 DNA (partial): TGTGCCAGCAAAGCGATGGAACTTTATGGC. Amino acids: CASKAMELYG. The entire CDR3 reads CASKAMELYGYTF. The V call is TRBV2, the J call TRBJ1-2; D remains unclear. The read gets to within 3 residues of the CDR3 end, and the germline J gene fills in the rest. Germline CDR1 SNHLY, CDR2 FYNNEI. The ends were cut back, 7 bases at V and 5 bases at J, with 14 bases in the middle. CDR3 length equals 13 residues.

This clone was seen at least ten times. The sequenced CDR3 bases are TGTGCCAGCAGCTTAAGGGGGCTGGCCTATGGC. This encodes CASSLRGLAYG. The CDR3 reads in full as CASSLRGLAYGYTF. This chain uses TRBV7-3 with TRBJ1-2, with D perhaps TRBD1 (6 bases). The read ends 3 residues early relative to the CDR3; the germline J gene fills the gap. The CDR3 extends over 14 amino acids. V was clipped by 1 base and J by 4 bases, with 10 bases between them. Per germline, CDR1 SGHTA and CDR2 FQGTGA. The full variable domain, with the rest looked up from reference TRBV7-3 and TRBJ1-2, is GAGVSQTPSNKVTEKGKYVELRCDPISGHTALYWYRQSLGQGPEFLIYFQGTGAADDSGLPNDRFFAVRPEGSVSTLKIQRTERGDSAVYLCASSLRGLAYGYTFGSGTRLTVV.

This clone was detected many times. The missing CDR3 end, 3 residues past where the read stops, is filled in from the germline J gene. The chain combines TRBV12-3 or TRBV12-4 with TRBJ1-2; D not certain. CDR3 length: 12 residues. Trimming cost V 5 bases and J 7 bases, with 11 bases left between them. This chain's CDR3 is CASSLVHSGYTF. CDR3 bases read: TGTGCCAGCAGTCTCGTCCACAGTGGC.